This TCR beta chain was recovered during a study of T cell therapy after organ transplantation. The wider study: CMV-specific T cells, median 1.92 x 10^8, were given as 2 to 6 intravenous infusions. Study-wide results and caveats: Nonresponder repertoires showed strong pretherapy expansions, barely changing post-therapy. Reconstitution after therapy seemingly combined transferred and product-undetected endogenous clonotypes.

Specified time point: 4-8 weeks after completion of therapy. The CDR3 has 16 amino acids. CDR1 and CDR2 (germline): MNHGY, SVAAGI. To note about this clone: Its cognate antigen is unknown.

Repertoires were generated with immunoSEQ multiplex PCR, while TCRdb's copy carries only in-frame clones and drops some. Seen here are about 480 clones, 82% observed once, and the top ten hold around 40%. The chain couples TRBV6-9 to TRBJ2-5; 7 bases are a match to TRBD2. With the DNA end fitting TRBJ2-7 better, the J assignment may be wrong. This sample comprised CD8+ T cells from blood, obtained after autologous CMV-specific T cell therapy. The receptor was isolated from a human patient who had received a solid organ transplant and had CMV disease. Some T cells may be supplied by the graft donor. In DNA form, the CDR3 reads TGTGCCAGCAGTGAACTTGAGTCTAGCGGCTCCTACGAGCAGTACTTC. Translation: CASSELESSGSYEQYF.